This T cell receptor beta chain was obtained from a study of CXCR3-negative and CXCR3-positive naive CD8 T cells (dated by TCRdb to about 2019). Some background on the complete study: In total, 110 million to 150 million TRB reads were obtained, corresponding to roughly 1.5 +/- 0.3 million reads per library. Data from some twelve donors, pooled across two independent experiments, went into the diversity and physicochemical repertoire analyses. TRBV-TRBJ cluster analysis included naive subsets from a handful of donors and memory cells from 3 donors.

Each CD8+ T cell subset was flow-sorted in triplicate, with fewer than 350,000 cells per subset placed directly into RLT lysis buffer. To exclude memory contaminants, naive CD8+ T cells were stringently defined as CD45RO-CCR7+CD27+CD95-. Standard density gradient centrifugation was used to isolate peripheral blood mononuclear cells from buffy coats. A FACSAria III was used to flow-sort naive CD8+ T cells into CXCR3-negative and CXCR3-positive populations. Total RNA was extracted from sorted cells with an RNeasy Mini Kit. What the authors observed across the whole study: Because surface CD5, which is linked to self-reactivity in mice, was comparable between the naive subsets, TCR interaction strength was also inferred from the physicochemical properties of TRB CDR3s. Within the same donor, TRBV-TRBJ usage looked similar between naive CXCR3-negative and CXCR3-positive cells, but memory cells had distinct patterns. Repertoire diversity was comparably high in both naive subsets but much lower in memory CD8+ T cells. TRB CDR3s from CXCR3-positive naive cells showed higher hydrophobicity (lower Kidera factor 4), lower energy, and higher strength and volume indices than CXCR3-negative naive cells. Freshly isolated PBMCs were used for most assays because CXCR3 expression partially decreased after cryopreservation.

As regards this clonotype: What this receptor recognizes is not known.

From the cysteine up to the phenylalanine, the CDR3 has a length of 13 residues. No DNA was logged. TCRdb lists the instrument as NextSeq 550. The Human TCR Profiling Kit (MiLaboratory) was used to make UMI-labeled 5' RACE TRB cDNA libraries. The full amount of extracted RNA was used for cDNA synthesis, and the full amount of resulting cDNA was used for PCR amplification. Libraries were prepared in parallel using an identical number of PCR cycles. The original pipeline was this. With a minimum of two reads required per UMI, MIGEC and MiXCR pulled out about 50,000 +/- 10,000 unique UMI-labeled TRB cDNA molecules from each library. On average, around 40,000 +/- 10,000 functional in-frame TRB CDR3 nucleotide clonotypes lacking stop codons were found per library. Diversity metrics, including normalized Shannon-Wiener and Chao1, were computed in VDJtools after downsampling to 5000 UMI-labeled TRB molecules per sample. VDJtools was used to calculate clonotype-size-weighted physicochemical properties of the central five CDR3 residues, namely interaction energy, strength, volume and Kidera factor 4. One entry per CDR3 protein sequence results from the TCRdb reprocessing of the reads, with DNA left out. The V and J calls and clone size are TCRdb's, not the authors'. The table for this sample lists 140,000 to 150,000 distinct CDR3 sequences. Roughly 0.28% of the sample rests with the top ten.

This TCR was sampled from a human donor in good health. Some clones in this sample may be carry-over from other donors' samples. Rearrangement joined TRBV12-3 or TRBV12-4 to TRBJ2-7; the D call from TCRdb, TRBD2, cannot be confirmed without DNA. Sequenced input: naive CXCR3+ CD8+ T cells from blood. The cell subset or site label for this specimen denotes: CD45RO-CCR7+CD27+CD95- naive CD8+ T cells expressing CXCR3 (TNR3+). The CDR3 reads CASSRGNSYEQYF.